This is a list of T cell receptor beta chains from one sample in a study of T cell responses to AZD1222 COVID-19 vaccine. TCRdb keeps only in-frame clones here, not all; method: immunoSEQ multiplex PCR. Of around 100,000 clones in the sample, about 90% were seen once. This specimen was peripheral blood, taken on day 0 of AZD1222 vaccination. These receptors were obtained from an adult in good health. The CDR3 runs from the conserved cysteine through the conserved F or W. The D gene is left open where the match is weak. Rows give clone size only sometimes, using once, few, many, or a class for an expanded clone.

18,TRBD1,TRBJ1-5,-,TRBV4-1,CASSPGTGGISGNQPQHF,TGCGCCAGCAGCCCCGGGACAGGGGGCATTTCGGGCAATCAGCCCCAGCATTTT
15,TRBD1,TRBJ1-6,-,TRBV19,CASSPRQGSVSPLHF,TGTGCCAGTAGTCCACGACAGGGTTCCGTGTCACCCCTCCACTTT
18,-,TRBJ1-3,-,TRBV6-1,CASSEVIFFPSSGNTIYF,TGTGCCAGCAGTGAAGTCATTTTTTTCCCTAGCTCTGGAAACACCATATATTTT
14,-,TRBJ1-4,-,TRBV30,CAWSVRRPNEKLFF,TGTGCCTGGAGTGTACGACGGCCTAATGAAAAACTGTTTTTT
13,-,TRBJ1-1,-,TRBV29-1,CSVVGGLDTEAFF,TGCAGCGTTGTGGGGGGGCTTGACACTGAAGCTTTCTTT
11,-,TRBJ2-7,-,TRBV7-9,CASSEGHEQYF,TGTGCCAGCAGCGAGGGCCACGAGCAGTACTTC
15,-,TRBJ1-1,-,TRBV19,CASSIRGPRNTEAFF,TGTGCCAGTAGTATAAGGGGACCGAGGAACACTGAAGCTTTCTTT
15,TRBD1,TRBJ2-7,-,TRBV19,CASSIDGTAAYEQYF,TGTGCCAGTAGTATAGACGGGACAGCCGCCTACGAGCAGTACTTC
17,TRBD1,TRBJ1-5,-,TRBV4-1,CASSQEGGGQSNQPQHF,TGCGCCAGCAGCCAAGAAGGAGGGGGACAGAGCAATCAGCCCCAGCATTTT
16,-,TRBJ2-5,-,TRBV2,CASTIITGLWKETQYF,TGTGCCAGCACCATCATAACCGGCCTTTGGAAAGAGACCCAGTACTTC
14,-,TRBJ2-5,-,TRBV28,CASSLLRREETQYF,TGTGCCAGCAGTTTATTACGGCGAGAAGAGACCCAGTACTTC
14,-,TRBJ1-6,few,TRBV30,CAWSMGGPNSPLHF,TGTGCCTGGAGTATGGGCGGTCCAAATTCACCCCTCCACTTT
18,TRBD1,TRBJ2-6,few,TRBV27,CASRLTGTGASGANVLTF,TGTGCCAGCAGACTTACCGGGACAGGGGCATCCGGGGCCAACGTCCTGACTTTC
14,TRBD1,TRBJ1-4,-,TRBV5-1,CASSLGTGTSKLFF,TGCGCCAGCAGCTTGGGGACAGGGACCTCCAAACTGTTTTTT